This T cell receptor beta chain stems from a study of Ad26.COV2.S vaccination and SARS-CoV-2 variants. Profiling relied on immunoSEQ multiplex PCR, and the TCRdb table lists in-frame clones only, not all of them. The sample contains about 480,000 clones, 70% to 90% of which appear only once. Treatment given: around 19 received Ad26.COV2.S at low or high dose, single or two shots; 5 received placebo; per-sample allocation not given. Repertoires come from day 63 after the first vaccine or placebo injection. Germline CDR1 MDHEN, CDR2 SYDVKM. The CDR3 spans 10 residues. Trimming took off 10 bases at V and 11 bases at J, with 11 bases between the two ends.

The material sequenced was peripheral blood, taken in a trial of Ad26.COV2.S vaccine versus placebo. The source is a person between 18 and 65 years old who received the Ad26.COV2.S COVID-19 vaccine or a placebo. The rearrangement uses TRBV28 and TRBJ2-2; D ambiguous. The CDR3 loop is CATQRFELFF. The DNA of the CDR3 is TGTGCCACCCAAAGGTTTGAGCTGTTTTTT.